The rows below give T cell receptor beta chains drawn from one sample of a study of T cells after posttransplantation cyclophosphamide. Assay used: immunoSEQ multiplex PCR; TCRdb lists only in-frame clones, some missing. The table lists over 35,000 clones, with no singletons. Sequenced sample: PBMCs. These receptors were obtained from a man aged 50 to 59 in good health, CMV-negative, and a related stem cell transplant donor. Each CDR3 is given with its conserved first and last residue. A D gene is named only where the DNA matches it firmly. The size of a clone is reported for some rows only, either as once, few or many, or as a class for expanded clones.

D gene	V gene	clone size	J gene	CDR3 protein	CDR3 DNA
TRBD1	TRBV28	many	TRBJ1-1	CASRLEGAWGTEAFF	TGTGCCAGCAGACTTGAGGGGGCGTGGGGCACTGAAGCTTTCTTT
.	TRBV19	few	TRBJ2-2	CASSTQGTGELFF	TGTGCCAGTAGTACACAGGGTACCGGGGAGCTGTTTTTT
TRBD1	TRBV19	many	TRBJ2-5	CASNSQGAGQETQYF	TGTGCCAGTAACTCCCAGGGGGCAGGCCAAGAGACCCAGTACTTC
TRBD2	TRBV7-3	many	TRBJ2-1	CASSKAGTTNEQFF	TGTGCCAGCAGCAAGGCCGGGACTACGAATGAGCAGTTCTTC
TRBD2	TRBV5-6	many	TRBJ2-3	CASSLFWGAGNTDTQYF	TGTGCCAGCAGCTTGTTTTGGGGAGCGGGGAACACAGATACGCAGTATTTT
TRBD2	TRBV7-3	few	TRBJ2-1	CASSPFTTSGRSNEQFF	TGTGCCAGCAGCCCCTTCACGACTAGCGGGAGGTCCAATGAGCAGTTCTTC
TRBD2	TRBV4-2	many	TRBJ2-1	CASSQVGSGGMNEQFF	TGTGCCAGCAGCCAAGTGGGAAGCGGGGGAATGAATGAGCAGTTCTTC
.	TRBV7-9	.	TRBJ2-3	CASRPSGGTDTQYF	TGTGCCAGCAGGCCCTCGGGAGGCACAGATACGCAGTATTTT
.	TRBV9	many	TRBJ2-7	CASSVYGGTTYEQYF	TGTGCCAGCAGCGTATACGGCGGTACTACCTACGAGCAGTACTTC
TRBD2	TRBV4-2	many	TRBJ2-7	CASSQETGTSDIYEQYF	TGTGCCAGCAGCCAGGAAACCGGGACTAGCGATATCTACGAGCAGTACTTC
.	TRBV28	many	TRBJ1-3	CASRLGAGDTIYF	TGTGCCAGCAGATTAGGGGCTGGGGACACCATATATTTT
.	TRBV5-5	many	TRBJ1-4	CASSPYGGDATNEKLFF	TGTGCCAGCAGCCCCTATGGGGGGGACGCAACTAATGAAAAACTGTTTTTT
.	TRBV18	many	TRBJ1-1	CASSPTVWGRGTEAFF	TGTGCCAGCTCACCAACTGTCTGGGGGCGAGGCACTGAAGCTTTCTTT
.	TRBV4-1	many	TRBJ2-3	CASSQETSRTDTQYF	TGCGCCAGCAGCCAAGAGACCAGCCGGACAGATACACAGTATTTT